The present TCR beta chain was sequenced within a study of T-cell reconstitution after alpha-beta-depleted transplantation in children. Molecular barcoding with unique molecular identifiers was used for the TCRbeta library. Using its own MiXCR run on the PCR reads, TCRdb lists one record per CDR3 protein. The sample holds around 440,000 distinct CDR3 sequences, about 11% seen once. Study-wide results and limits: Several patients had high TCRbeta diversity at day 60; it came from surviving recipient T cells and thymic progenitors. Newly produced T cells mostly accounted for T-cell counts and diversity one year post-transplant.

This clonotype was detected many times. Its antigen is currently unknown. Trimming cost V 5 bases and J 4 bases, with 18 bases left between them. Per germline, CDR1 SQVTM and CDR2 ANQGSEA. The CDR3 length is 15 residues. This TCR was recovered from a child younger than 10 with inherited bone marrow failure, due to receive a stem cell transplant. This chain uses TRBV29-1 with TRBJ2-4; no clear D gene. This sample comprised PBMCs, obtained before TCRalphabeta/CD19-depleted stem cell transplant. The CDR3 nucleotides read TGCAGCGTTAGGCCCCTAACCGGACCTAAAAACATTCAGTACTTC. Its translation: CSVRPLTGPKNIQYF.